One sample yielded the 10 T cell receptor beta chains listed below, sequenced in a study of blood T cell repertoires in COVID-19. The table came from immunoSEQ multiplex PCR; TCRdb's copy has only in-frame clones and leaves some out. The sample contains about 270,000 clones, about 89% of which appear only once. Sequencing was done on a sample of peripheral blood. The receptor set was obtained from a woman aged 60-70 years who had recovered from COVID-19.

CDR3 nucleotide sequence: TGCGCCAGCAGCTTGGAAGGGGCATCAGATACGCAGTATTTT. It is translated as CASSLEGASDTQYF. The chain recombines TRBV5-1 with TRBJ2-3; D is possibly TRBD1 (5 bases). This CDR3 is 14 amino acids long. The V gene lost 0 bases and the J gene lost 4 bases, with 9 bases spanning the gap. Germline V lookup: CDR1 SGHRS, CDR2 YFSETQ.

This chain's CDR3 is CASSLTGGANTEAFF. CDR3 DNA sequence: TGTGCCAGCAGCTTAACAGGGGGCGCAAACACTGAAGCTTTCTTT. The chain recombines TRBV7-3 with TRBJ1-1; 7 bases are shared with TRBD1. After removal of 0 bases from V and 2 bases from J, the junction contained 3 bases not matched to a gene. This CDR3 has 15 amino acids. Per germline, CDR1 SGHTA and CDR2 FQGTGA.

The chain is built from TRBV5-1 and TRBJ2-2; D is perhaps TRBD1 (6 bases). Germline V lookup: CDR1 SGHRS, CDR2 YFSETQ. This CDR3 is 14 amino acids long. V was clipped by 5 bases and J by 3 bases, with 11 bases between them. The CDR3 loop reads CASRRGSDTGELFF. CDR3 DNA: TGCGCCAGCAGGAGGGGGTCGGACACCGGGGAGCTGTTTTTT.

The V and J genes are TRBV19 and TRBJ1-2; 8 positions match TRBD1. The junction had 12 bases not matched to a gene; V was cut back by 4 bases and J by 5 bases. The CDR3 contains 16 residues. Germline V gene data show CDR1 as LNHDA and CDR2 as SQIVND (reference sequence). CDR3 bases: TGTGCCAGTAGTAGAGGACAGGGTAGAATGTCATATGGCTACACCTTC. This codes for CASSRGQGRMSYGYTF.

V usage is TRBV5-8 and J usage is TRBJ2-2, with 8 bases matching TRBD2. J was trimmed by 0 bases and V by 0 bases; bases with no gene match: 4. Germline values: CDR1 SGHTS, CDR2 YDEGEE. CDR3 size: 17 residues. DNA for the CDR3: TGTGCCAGCAGCTTGGGCCCAGCGGGGGCGAACACCGGGGAGCTGTTTTTT. Translating it yields CASSLGPAGANTGELFF. The whole variable domain, remainder taken from reference TRBV5-8 and TRBJ2-2, is EAGVTQSPTHLIKTRGQQATLRCSPISGHTSVYWYQQALGLGLQFLLWYDEGEERNRGNFPPRFSGRQFPNYSSELNVNALELEDSALYLCASSLGPAGANTGELFFGEGSRLTVL.

CDR3 amino acids: CASSQTDRGLDEQYF. CDR3 DNA: TGTGCCAGCAGCCAAACCGACAGGGGGCTGGACGAGCAGTACTTC. This sequence joins TRBV4-2 and TRBJ2-7; 10 positions match TRBD1. Germline V lookup: CDR1 LGHNA, CDR2 YNFKEQ. The V gene end was trimmed by 2 bases and the J gene end by 5 bases; junction bases not matched to a gene: 6. This CDR3 is 15 amino acids long.

Details on this clone: Additional DNA sequences in this sample encode the identical CDR3. The chain carries TRBV12-3 or TRBV12-4 and TRBJ2-3; D is unresolved. Between the trimmed V and J ends, which lost 5 bases and 4 bases, there was a span of 4 bases. This CDR3 contains 11 residues. CDR3 sequence: CASSPADTQYF. CDR3 sequence (DNA): TGTGCCAGCAGTCCTGCAGATACGCAGTATTTT.

The chain joins TRBV20-1 to TRBJ2-3, with unresolved D. CDR3 length equals 10 residues. Germline-derived CDR1 and CDR2 are DFQATT and SNEGSKA (reference sequence). V dropped 5 bases and J dropped 9 bases, with 9 bases sitting between them. The CDR3, as DNA: TGCAGTGCTCCCCGGCGGACGCAGTATTTT. As protein: CSAPRRTQYF.

This clone has just a few counts. The chain couples TRBV7-9 to TRBJ1-2; 9 bases are a match to TRBD1. This CDR3 contains 17 residues. Germline-derived CDR1 and CDR2 are SEHNR and FQNEAQ (reference sequence). V was pared by 0 bases and J by 3 bases, with 8 bases of the junction left unmatched. The CDR3 DNA is TGTGCCAGCAGCTTAGCGGAGGGACAGGGCGTGTACTATGGCTACACCTTC. Its translation is CASSLAEGQGVYYGYTF.

In DNA form, the CDR3 reads TGTGCCAGCAGCAAAGGGGGGCCCCATTACACCGGGGAGCTGTTTTTT. Residues: CASSKGGPHYTGELFF. The chain has TRBV21-1 and TRBJ2-2; the DNA was not compared with TRBD1, the D call given in the table. TRBV21-1 counts as a pseudogene. This CDR3 region has 16 residues.